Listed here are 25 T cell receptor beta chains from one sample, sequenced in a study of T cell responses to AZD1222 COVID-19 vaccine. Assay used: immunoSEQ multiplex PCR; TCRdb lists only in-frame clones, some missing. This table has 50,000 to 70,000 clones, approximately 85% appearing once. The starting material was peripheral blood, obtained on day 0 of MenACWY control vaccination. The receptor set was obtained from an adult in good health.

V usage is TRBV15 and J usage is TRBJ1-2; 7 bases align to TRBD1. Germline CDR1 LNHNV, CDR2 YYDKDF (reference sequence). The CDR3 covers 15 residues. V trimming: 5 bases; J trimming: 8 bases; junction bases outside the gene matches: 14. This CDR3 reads CATSETGLTAMGYTF. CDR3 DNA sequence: TGTGCCACCAGCGAGACAGGGCTCACAGCGATGGGCTACACCTTC.

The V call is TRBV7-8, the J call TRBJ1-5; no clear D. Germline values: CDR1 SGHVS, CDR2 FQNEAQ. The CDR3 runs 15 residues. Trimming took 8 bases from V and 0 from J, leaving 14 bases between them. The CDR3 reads CASSFGYLSNQPQHF. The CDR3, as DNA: TGTGCCAGCTCATTCGGTTACCTTAGCAATCAGCCCCAGCATTTT.

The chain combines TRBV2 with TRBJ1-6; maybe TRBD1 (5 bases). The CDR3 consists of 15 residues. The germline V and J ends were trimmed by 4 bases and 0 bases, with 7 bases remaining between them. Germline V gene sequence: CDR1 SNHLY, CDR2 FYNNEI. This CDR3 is CASSGQSSYNSPLHF. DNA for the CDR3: TGTGCCAGCAGTGGACAGTCCTCCTATAATTCACCCCTCCACTTT.

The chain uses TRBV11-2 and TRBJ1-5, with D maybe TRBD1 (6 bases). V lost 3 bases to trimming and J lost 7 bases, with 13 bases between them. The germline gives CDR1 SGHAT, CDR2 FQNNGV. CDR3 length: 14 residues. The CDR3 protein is CASSFNRVGQPQHF. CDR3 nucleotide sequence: TGTGCCAGCAGCTTTAACAGGGTGGGGCAGCCCCAGCATTTT.

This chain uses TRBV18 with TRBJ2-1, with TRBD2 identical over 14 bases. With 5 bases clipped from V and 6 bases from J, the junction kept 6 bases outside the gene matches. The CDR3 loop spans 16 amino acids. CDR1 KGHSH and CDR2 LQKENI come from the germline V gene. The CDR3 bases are TGTGCCAGCTCATTGGGACTAGCGGGAGAGAGCAATGAGCAGTTCTTC. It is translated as CASSLGLAGESNEQFF.

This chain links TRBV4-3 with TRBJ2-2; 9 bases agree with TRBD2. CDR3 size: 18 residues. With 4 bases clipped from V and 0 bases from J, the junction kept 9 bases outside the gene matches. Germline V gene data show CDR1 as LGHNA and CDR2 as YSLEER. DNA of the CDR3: TGCGCCAGCAGCCGAGAGTCCCTAGCGGGGACGAACACCGGGGAGCTGTTTTTT. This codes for CASSRESLAGTNTGELFF.

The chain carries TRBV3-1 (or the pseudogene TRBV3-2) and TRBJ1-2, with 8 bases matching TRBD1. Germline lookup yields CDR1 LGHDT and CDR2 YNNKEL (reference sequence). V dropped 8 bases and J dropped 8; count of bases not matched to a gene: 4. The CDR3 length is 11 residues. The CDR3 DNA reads TGTGCCAGCGAAACAGGGGGAGGCTACACCTTC. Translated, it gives CASETGGGYTF.

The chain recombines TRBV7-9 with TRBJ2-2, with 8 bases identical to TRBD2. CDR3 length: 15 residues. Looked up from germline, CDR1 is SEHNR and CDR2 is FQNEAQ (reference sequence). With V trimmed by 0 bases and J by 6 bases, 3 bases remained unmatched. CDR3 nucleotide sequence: TGTGCCAGCAGCTTAGCCACGGGACTAGCCGGGGAGCTGTTTTTT. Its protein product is CASSLATGLAGELFF.

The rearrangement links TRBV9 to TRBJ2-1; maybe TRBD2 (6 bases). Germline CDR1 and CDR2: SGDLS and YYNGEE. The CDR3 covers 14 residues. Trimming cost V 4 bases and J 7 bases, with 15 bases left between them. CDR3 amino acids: CASSPRDSANEQFF. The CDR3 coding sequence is TGTGCCAGCAGCCCCCGGGACTCAGCTAATGAGCAGTTCTTC.

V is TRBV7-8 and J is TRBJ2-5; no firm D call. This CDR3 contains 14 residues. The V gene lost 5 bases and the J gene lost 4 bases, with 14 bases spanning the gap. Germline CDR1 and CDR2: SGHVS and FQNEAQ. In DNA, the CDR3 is TGTGCCAGCAGCCTCCCGTCCCGGAGAGAGACCCAGTACTTC. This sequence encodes CASSLPSRRETQYF.

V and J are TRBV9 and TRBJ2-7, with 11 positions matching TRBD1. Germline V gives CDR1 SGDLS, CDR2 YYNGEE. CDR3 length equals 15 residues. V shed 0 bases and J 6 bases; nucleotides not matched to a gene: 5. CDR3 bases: TGTGCCAGCAGCGTAGCCGGGACAGGGGGAACCGAGCAGTACTTC. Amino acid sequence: CASSVAGTGGTEQYF.

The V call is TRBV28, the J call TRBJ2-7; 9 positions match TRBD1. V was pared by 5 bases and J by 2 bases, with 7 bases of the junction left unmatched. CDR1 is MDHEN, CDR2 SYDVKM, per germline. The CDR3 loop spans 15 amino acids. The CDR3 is CASSPGDRATYEQYF. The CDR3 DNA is TGTGCCAGCAGTCCCGGGGACAGGGCAACCTACGAGCAGTACTTC.

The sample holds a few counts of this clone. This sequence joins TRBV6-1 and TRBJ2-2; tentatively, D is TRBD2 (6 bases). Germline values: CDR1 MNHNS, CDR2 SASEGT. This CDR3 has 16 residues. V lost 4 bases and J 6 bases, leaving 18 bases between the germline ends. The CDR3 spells CASSGNSVRGPGELFF. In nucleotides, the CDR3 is TGTGCCAGCAGTGGGAACTCGGTGCGGGGCCCCGGGGAGCTGTTTTTT.

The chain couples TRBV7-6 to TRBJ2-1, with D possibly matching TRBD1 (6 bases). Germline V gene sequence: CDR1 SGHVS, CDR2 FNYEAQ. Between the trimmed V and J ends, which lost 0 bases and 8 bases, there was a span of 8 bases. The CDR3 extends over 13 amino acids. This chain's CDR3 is CASSLAQGYEQFF. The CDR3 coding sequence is TGTGCCAGCAGCTTAGCACAGGGCTATGAGCAGTTCTTC.

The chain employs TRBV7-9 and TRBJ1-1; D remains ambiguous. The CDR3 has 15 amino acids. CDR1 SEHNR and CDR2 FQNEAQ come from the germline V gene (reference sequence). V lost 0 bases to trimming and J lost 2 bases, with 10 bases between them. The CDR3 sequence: CASSLAAGPNTEAFF. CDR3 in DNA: TGTGCCAGCAGCTTAGCGGCAGGCCCCAACACTGAAGCTTTCTTT.

CDR3 loop: CASSSRDRGWTGELFF. CDR3 sequence (DNA): TGTGCCAGCAGCTCGAGGGACAGGGGGTGGACCGGGGAGCTGTTTTTT. The rearrangement links TRBV5-8 to TRBJ2-2; 11 bases fit TRBD1. Looked up from germline, CDR1 is SGHTS and CDR2 is YDEGEE. J was trimmed by 5 bases and V by 3 bases; bases with no gene match: 6. This CDR3 is 16 amino acids long.

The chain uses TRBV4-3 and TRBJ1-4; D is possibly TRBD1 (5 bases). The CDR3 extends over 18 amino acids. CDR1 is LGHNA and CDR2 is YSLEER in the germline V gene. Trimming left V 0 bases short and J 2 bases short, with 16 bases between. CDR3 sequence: CASSQDRAGTTTNEKLFF. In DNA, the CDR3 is TGCGCCAGCAGCCAAGATAGGGCAGGGACGACGACTAATGAAAAACTGTTTTTT.

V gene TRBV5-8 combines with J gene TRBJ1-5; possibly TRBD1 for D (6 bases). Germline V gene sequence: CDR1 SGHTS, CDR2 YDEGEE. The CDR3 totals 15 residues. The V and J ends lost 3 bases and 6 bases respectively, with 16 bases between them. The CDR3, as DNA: TGTGCCAGCAGCTGGTCAGGGGAAGTGTTTCAGCCCCAGCATTTT. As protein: CASSWSGEVFQPQHF.

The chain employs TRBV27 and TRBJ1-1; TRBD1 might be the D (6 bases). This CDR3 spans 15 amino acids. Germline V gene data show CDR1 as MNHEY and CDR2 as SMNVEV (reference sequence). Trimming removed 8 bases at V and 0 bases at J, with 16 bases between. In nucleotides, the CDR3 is TGTGCCAGCCGGAGGGGGGGCGGCTTGAACACTGAAGCTTTCTTT. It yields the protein CASRRGGGLNTEAFF.

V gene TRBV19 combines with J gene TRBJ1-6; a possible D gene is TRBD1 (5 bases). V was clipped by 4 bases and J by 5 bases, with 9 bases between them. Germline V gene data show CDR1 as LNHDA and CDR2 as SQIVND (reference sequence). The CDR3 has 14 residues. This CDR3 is CASSTGPNNSPLHF. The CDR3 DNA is TGTGCCAGTAGTACGGGACCGAATAATTCACCCCTCCACTTT.

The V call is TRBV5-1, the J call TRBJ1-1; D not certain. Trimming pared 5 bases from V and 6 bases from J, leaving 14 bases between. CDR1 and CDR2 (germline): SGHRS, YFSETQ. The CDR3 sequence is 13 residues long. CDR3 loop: CASRGQGIAEAFF. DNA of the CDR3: TGCGCCAGCAGAGGGCAAGGCATCGCTGAAGCTTTCTTT.

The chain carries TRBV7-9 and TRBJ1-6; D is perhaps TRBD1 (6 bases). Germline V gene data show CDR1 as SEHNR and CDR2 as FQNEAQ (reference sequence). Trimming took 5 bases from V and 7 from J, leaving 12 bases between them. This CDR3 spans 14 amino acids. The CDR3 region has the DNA TGTGCCAGCAGCCAGGACAGTCTGAATTCACCCCTCCACTTT. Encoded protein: CASSQDSLNSPLHF.

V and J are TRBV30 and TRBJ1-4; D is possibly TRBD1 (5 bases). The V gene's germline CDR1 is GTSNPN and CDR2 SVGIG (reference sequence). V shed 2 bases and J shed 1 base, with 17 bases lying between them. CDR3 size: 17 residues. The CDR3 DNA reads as TGTGCCTGGAGTCATTCGCGGGGGGATTTAACTAATGAAAAACTGTTTTTT. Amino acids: CAWSHSRGDLTNEKLFF.

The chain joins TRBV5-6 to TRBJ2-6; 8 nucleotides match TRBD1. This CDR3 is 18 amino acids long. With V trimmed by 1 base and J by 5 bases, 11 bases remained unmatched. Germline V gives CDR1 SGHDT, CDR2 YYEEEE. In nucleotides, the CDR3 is TGTGCCAGCAGCTTGCGGGGGCAGGGGACAGGCTGGGCCAACGTCCTGACTTTC. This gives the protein CASSLRGQGTGWANVLTF.

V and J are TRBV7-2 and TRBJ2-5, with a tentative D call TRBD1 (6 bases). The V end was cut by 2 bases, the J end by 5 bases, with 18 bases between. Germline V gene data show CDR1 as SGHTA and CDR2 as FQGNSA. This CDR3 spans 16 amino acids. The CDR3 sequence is CASSLSQGKVGETQYF. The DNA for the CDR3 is TGTGCCAGCAGCTTAAGCCAGGGGAAGGTTGGGGAGACCCAGTACTTC.